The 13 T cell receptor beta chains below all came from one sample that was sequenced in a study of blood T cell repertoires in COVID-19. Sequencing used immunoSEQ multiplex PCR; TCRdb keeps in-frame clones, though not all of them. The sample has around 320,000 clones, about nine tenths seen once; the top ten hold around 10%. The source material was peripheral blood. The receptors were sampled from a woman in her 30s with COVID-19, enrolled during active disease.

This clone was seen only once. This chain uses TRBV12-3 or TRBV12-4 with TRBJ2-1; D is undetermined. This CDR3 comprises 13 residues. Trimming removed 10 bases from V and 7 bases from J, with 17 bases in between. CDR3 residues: CATRWLGANEQFF. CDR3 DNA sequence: TGTGCCACCCGGTGGCTAGGTGCGAATGAGCAGTTCTTC.

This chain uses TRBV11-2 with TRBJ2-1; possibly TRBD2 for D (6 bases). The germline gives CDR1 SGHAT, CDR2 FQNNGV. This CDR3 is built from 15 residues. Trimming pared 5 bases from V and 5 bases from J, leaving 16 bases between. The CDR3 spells CASSRRAGQNNEQFF. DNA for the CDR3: TGTGCCAGCAGCCGGCGCGCGGGGCAAAACAATGAGCAGTTCTTC.

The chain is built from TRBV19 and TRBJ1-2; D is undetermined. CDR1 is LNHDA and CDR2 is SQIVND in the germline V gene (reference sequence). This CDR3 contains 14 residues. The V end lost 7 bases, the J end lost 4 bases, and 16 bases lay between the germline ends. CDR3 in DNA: TGTGCCAGTATTCCTACCGGGAATCTCTATGGCTACACCTTC. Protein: CASIPTGNLYGYTF.

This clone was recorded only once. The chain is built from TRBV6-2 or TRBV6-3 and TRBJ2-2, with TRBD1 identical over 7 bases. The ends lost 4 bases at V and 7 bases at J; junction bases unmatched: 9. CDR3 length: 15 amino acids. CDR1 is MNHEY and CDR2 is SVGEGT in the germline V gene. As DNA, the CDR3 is TGTGCCAGCAGTTTCCCGACAGGGTTTAGCGGGGAGCTGTTTTTT. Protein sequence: CASSFPTGFSGELFF.

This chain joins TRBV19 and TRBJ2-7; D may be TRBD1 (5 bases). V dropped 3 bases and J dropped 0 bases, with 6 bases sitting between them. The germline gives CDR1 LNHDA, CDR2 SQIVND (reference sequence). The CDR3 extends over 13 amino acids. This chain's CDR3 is CASSMDISYEQYF. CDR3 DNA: TGTGCCAGTAGTATGGACATCTCCTACGAGCAGTACTTC.

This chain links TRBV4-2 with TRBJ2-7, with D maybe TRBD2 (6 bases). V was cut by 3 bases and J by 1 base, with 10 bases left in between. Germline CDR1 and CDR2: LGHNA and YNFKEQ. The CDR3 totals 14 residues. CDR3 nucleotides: TGTGCCAGCAGCCAGGCGGGGTGGTCCTACGAGCAGTACTTC. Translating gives CASSQAGWSYEQYF.

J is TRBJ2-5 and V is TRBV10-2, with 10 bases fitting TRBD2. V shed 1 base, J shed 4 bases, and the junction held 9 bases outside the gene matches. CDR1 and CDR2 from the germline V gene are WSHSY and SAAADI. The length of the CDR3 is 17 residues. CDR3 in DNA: TGCGCCAGCAGTGAGTTTGTGATAGCGGGGGGTCGAGAGACCCAGTACTTC. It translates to CASSEFVIAGGRETQYF.

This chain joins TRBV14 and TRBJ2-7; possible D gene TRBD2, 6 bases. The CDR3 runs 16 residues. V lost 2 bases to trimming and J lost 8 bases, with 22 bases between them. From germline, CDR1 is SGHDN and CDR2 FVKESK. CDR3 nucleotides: TGTGCCAGCAGCCAAAGAGACCCGGGACTCCTCTCCCAGCAGTACTTC. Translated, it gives CASSQRDPGLLSQQYF.

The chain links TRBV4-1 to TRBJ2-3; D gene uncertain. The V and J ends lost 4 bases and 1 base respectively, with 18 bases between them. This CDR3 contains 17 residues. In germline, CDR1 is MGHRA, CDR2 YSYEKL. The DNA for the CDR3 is TGCGCCAGCAGCCCTGGTGGGCTCCTCCTCGGCACAGATACGCAGTATTTT. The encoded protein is CASSPGGLLLGTDTQYF.

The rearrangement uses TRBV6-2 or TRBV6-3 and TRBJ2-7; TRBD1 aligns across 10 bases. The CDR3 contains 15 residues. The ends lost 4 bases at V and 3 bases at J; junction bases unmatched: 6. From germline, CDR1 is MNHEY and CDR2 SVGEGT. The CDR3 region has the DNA TGTGCCAGCAGTTCTCCGGGACAGGGGAACTACGAGCAGTACTTC. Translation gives CASSSPGQGNYEQYF.

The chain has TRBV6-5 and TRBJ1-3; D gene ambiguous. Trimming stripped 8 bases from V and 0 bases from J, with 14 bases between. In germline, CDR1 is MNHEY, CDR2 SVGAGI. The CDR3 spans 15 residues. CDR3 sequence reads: CASGIQGGSGNTIYF. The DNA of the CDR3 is TGTGCCAGCGGAATACAAGGAGGCTCTGGAAACACCATATATTTT.

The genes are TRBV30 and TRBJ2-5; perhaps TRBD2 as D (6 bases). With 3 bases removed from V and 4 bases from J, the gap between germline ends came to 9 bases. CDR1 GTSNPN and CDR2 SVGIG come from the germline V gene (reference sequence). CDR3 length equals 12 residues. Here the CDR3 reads CAWRLGGETQYF. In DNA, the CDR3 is TGTGCCTGGAGGCTGGGGGGAGAGACCCAGTACTTC.

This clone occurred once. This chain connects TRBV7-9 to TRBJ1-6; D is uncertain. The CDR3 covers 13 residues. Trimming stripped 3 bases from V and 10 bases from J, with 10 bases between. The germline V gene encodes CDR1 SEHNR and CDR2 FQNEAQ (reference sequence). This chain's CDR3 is CASSFRGESPLHF. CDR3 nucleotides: TGTGCCAGCAGCTTTCGCGGGGAATCACCCCTCCACTTT.